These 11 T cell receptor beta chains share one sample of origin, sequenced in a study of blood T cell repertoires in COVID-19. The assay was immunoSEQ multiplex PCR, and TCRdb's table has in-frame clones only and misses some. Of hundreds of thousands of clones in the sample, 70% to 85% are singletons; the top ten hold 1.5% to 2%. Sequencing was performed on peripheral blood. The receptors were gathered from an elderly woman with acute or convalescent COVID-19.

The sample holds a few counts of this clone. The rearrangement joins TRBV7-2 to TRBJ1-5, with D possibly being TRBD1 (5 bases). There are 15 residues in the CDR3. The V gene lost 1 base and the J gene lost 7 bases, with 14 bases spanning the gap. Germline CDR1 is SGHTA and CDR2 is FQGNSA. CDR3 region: CASSLGLRGRQPQHF. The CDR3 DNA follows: TGTGCCAGCAGCTTAGGGTTGCGGGGCCGGCAGCCCCAGCATTTT.

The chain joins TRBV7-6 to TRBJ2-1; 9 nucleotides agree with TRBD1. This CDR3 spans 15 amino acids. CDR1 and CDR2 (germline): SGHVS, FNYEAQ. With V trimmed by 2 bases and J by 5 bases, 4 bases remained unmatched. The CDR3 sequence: CASSLTGQGHNEQFF. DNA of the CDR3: TGTGCCAGCAGCTTAACGGGACAGGGCCACAATGAGCAGTTCTTC.

CDR3 residues: CSAAIETQYF. CDR3 nucleotide sequence: TGCAGTGCGGCAATAGAGACCCAGTACTTC. This chain links TRBV20-1 with TRBJ2-5; D ambiguous. The V gene lost 6 bases and the J gene lost 4 bases, with 6 bases spanning the gap. Germline V gives CDR1 DFQATT, CDR2 SNEGSKA (reference sequence). The CDR3 has 10 amino acids.

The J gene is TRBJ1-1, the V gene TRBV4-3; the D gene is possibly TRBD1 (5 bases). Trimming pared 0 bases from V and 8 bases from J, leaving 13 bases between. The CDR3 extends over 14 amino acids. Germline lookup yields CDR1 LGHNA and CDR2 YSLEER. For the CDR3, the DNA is TGCGCCAGCAGCCAAGAATATAGCTCAGGGGAAGCTTTCTTT. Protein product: CASSQEYSSGEAFF.

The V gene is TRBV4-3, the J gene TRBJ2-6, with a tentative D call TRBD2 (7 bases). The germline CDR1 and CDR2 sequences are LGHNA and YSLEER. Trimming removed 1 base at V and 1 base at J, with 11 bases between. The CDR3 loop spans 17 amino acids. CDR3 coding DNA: TGCGCCAGCAGCCAAGGGCGGGGGCTTTCTGGGGCCAACGTCCTGACTTTC. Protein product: CASSQGRGLSGANVLTF.

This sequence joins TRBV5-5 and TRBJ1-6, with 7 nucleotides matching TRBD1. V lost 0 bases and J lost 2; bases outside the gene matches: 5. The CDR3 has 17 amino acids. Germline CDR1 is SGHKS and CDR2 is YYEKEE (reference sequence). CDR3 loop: CASSLDVGTAYNSPLHF. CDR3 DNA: TGTGCCAGCAGCTTGGACGTAGGGACAGCCTATAATTCACCCCTCCACTTT. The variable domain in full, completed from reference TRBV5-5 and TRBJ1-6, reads DAGVTQSPTHLIKTRGQQVTLRCSPISGHKSVSWYQQVLGQGPQFIFQYYEKEERGRGNFPDRFSARQFPNYSSELNVNALLLGDSALYLCASSLDVGTAYNSPLHFGNGTRLTVT.

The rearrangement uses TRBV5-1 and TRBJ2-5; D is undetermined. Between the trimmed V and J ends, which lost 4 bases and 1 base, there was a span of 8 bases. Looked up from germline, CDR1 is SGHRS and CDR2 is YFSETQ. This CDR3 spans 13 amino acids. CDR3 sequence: CASSPSSQETQYF. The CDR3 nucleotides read TGCGCCAGCAGCCCGTCCTCCCAAGAGACCCAGTACTTC.

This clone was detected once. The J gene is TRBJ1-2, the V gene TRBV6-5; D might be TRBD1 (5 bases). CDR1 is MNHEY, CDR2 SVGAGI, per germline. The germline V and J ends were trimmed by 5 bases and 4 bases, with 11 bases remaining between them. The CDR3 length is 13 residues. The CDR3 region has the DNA TGTGCCAGCAGTAAGGGGTTGCCCTATGGCTACACCTTC. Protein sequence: CASSKGLPYGYTF.

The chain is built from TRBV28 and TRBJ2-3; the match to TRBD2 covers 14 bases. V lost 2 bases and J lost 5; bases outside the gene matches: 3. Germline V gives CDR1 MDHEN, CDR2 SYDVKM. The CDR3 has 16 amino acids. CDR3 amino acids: CASSLGLAGGQDTQYF. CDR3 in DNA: TGTGCCAGCAGTTTAGGACTAGCGGGAGGACAAGATACGCAGTATTTT.

This CDR3 reads CASSLDLPGIGEQYF. CDR3 coding DNA: TGCGCCAGCAGCTTGGACCTTCCGGGGATAGGGGAGCAGTACTTC. V gene TRBV5-1 combines with J gene TRBJ2-7; D may be TRBD2 (5 bases). CDR3 length equals 15 residues. Germline values: CDR1 SGHRS, CDR2 YFSETQ. Trimming took off 0 bases at V and 7 bases at J, with 17 bases between the two ends. The full variable domain, rest sourced from reference TRBV5-1 and TRBJ2-7, is KAGVTQTPRYLIKTRGQQVTLSCSPISGHRSVSWYQQTPGQGLQFLFEYFSETQRNKGNFPGRFSGRQFSNSRSEMNVSTLELGDSALYLCASSLDLPGIGEQYFGPGTRLTVT.

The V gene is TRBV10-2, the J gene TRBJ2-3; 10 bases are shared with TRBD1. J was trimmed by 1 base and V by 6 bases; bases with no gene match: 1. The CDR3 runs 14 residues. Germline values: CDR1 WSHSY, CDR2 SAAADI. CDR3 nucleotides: TGCGCCAGCAGGGACAGGGGGGGCACAGATACGCAGTATTTT. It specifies CASRDRGGTDTQYF.